This T cell receptor (beta chain) was documented in a study of identical twins. Study conclusions and caveats: The more abundant beta clonotypes in cord blood had fewer insertions, and memory repertoires did not show this. Researchers reported weaker excess twin sharing in beta out-of-frame sequences.

The CDR3 consists of 13 residues. From germline, CDR1 is MDHEN and CDR2 SYDVKM. J was trimmed by 11 bases and V by 3 bases; bases with no gene match: 9. Regarding this clonotype: Its antigen is not identified.

TCRdb re-analysed the 5' RACE reads in MiXCR, keeping a single row per CDR3 protein. Seen here are 1.5 million to 2 million distinct CDR3 sequences, about 32% observed once, and the top ten hold around 0.3%. The source is a newborn girl in good health. The sequenced material came from cord blood. The J gene is TRBJ1-1, the V gene TRBV28, with 7 bases matching TRBD1. This CDR3 is CASSLGGGGRAFF. CDR3 DNA sequence: TGTGCCAGCAGTTTGGGAGGGGGCGGAAGGGCTTTCTTT.